This passage covers 25 T cell receptor beta chains from one sample sequenced in a study of CD8+ T cells in alopecia areata. Reverse transcription of extracted RNA yielded cDNA, which provided the sequencing template. Assay used: immunoSEQ multiplex PCR; TCRdb lists only in-frame clones, some missing. The table shows about 180,000 clones, with over 55% occurring only once. This material consisted of CD4+ T cells sorted from blood, taken at week 0. These receptor sequences come from a human donor with alopecia areata.

This chain links TRBV7-9 with TRBJ2-1, with no clear D. The CDR3 consists of 13 residues. Germline V gene data show CDR1 as SEHNR and CDR2 as FQNEAQ (reference sequence). Between the trimmed V and J ends, which lost 5 bases and 8 bases, there was a span of 13 bases. The CDR3 region is CASSARGSDEQFF. For the CDR3, the DNA is TGTGCCAGCAGCGCCAGAGGCTCGGATGAGCAGTTCTTC.

V and J are TRBV4-3 and TRBJ2-2; TRBD1 matches 10 bases. This CDR3 contains 15 residues. Germline loops: CDR1 LGHNA, CDR2 YSLEER. The V gene end was trimmed by 3 bases and the J gene end by 7 bases; junction bases not matched to a gene: 5. The CDR3 region is CASSQGGQGVGELFF. CDR3 DNA: TGCGCCAGCAGCCAGGGAGGACAGGGGGTCGGGGAGCTGTTTTTT.

The chain is built from TRBV5-1 and TRBJ2-2; 8 bases map to TRBD2. The CDR3 totals 14 residues. The junction had 7 bases not matched to a gene; V was cut back by 2 bases and J by 10 bases. Per germline, CDR1 SGHRS and CDR2 YFSETQ. CDR3 DNA: TGCGCCAGCAGCTTTAAAAGCGGGGGCGAGGAGCTGTTTTTT. Translating it yields CASSFKSGGEELFF.

V gene TRBV2 combines with J gene TRBJ2-3, with 7 bases fitting TRBD1. Trimming at V came to 4 bases and at J to 6 bases, leaving 7 bases not matched to a gene. Germline V gene lookup returns CDR1 SNHLY and CDR2 FYNNEI. CDR3 length equals 14 residues. This CDR3 is CASSATGTWDTQYF. The CDR3 DNA reads as TGTGCCAGCAGTGCGACAGGGACGTGGGATACGCAGTATTTT.

This clone has a single count. This sequence joins TRBV15 and TRBJ1-2, with TRBD1 identical over 8 bases. Per germline, CDR1 LNHNV and CDR2 YYDKDF (reference sequence). V lost 5 bases to trimming and J lost 4 bases; unmatched junction nucleotides: 9. There are 15 residues in the CDR3. CDR3: CATSSRTGKGYGYTF. In nucleotides, the CDR3 is TGTGCCACCAGCTCCAGGACAGGGAAGGGCTATGGCTACACCTTC.

This clone was found once. The V and J genes are TRBV4-3 and TRBJ1-5, with D tentatively TRBD1 (5 bases). The germline V gene has CDR1 LGHNA and CDR2 YSLEER. There are 14 residues in the CDR3. V lost 4 bases and J 4 bases, leaving 11 bases between the germline ends. The CDR3 nucleotides are TGCGCCAGCAGCCCGGACGGGGCAAATCAGCCCCAGCATTTT. It translates to CASSPDGANQPQHF.

This clone was counted a single time. The V gene is TRBV6-1, the J gene TRBJ1-5, with D perhaps TRBD1 (5 bases). Between the trimmed V and J ends, which lost 8 bases and 2 bases, there was a span of 13 bases. Germline CDR1 MNHNS, CDR2 SASEGT. The CDR3 contains 14 residues. The CDR3 is CASHRVQGNQPQHF. The CDR3 DNA reads TGTGCCAGCCACCGTGTACAGGGCAATCAGCCCCAGCATTTT.

This chain uses TRBV29-1 with TRBJ2-4; D is undetermined. V lost 5 bases and J 2 bases, leaving 4 bases between the germline ends. In germline, CDR1 is SQVTM, CDR2 ANQGSEA. This CDR3 region has 11 residues. CDR3 amino acids: CSVQTKNIQYF. The CDR3 coding sequence is TGCAGCGTTCAGACCAAAAACATTCAGTACTTC.

The chain recombines TRBV5-1 with TRBJ2-7; D gene ambiguous. The CDR3 contains 14 residues. CDR1 SGHRS and CDR2 YFSETQ come from the germline V gene. With 0 bases removed from V and 4 bases from J, the gap between germline ends came to 11 bases. Here the CDR3 DNA reads TGCGCCAGCAGCTTGGCAGGCAGCCTGTACGAGCAGTACTTC. It codes for CASSLAGSLYEQYF.

The CDR3 reads CASSQAASGGWDTQYF. CDR3 in DNA: TGCGCCAGCAGCCAAGCTGCTAGCGGAGGGTGGGATACGCAGTATTTT. The chain combines TRBV4-3 with TRBJ2-3, with 7 bases fitting TRBD2. The length of the CDR3 is 16 residues. Germline V gives CDR1 LGHNA, CDR2 YSLEER. J was trimmed by 6 bases and V by 1 base; bases with no gene match: 10.

The genes are TRBV15 and TRBJ2-7, with D unresolved. Germline V gene sequence: CDR1 LNHNV, CDR2 YYDKDF (reference sequence). Trimming took 0 bases from V and 2 from J, leaving 5 bases between them. This CDR3 is built from 13 residues. The CDR3 DNA reads as TGTGCCACCAGCAGAGATGTAGCCTACGAGCAGTACTTC. This translates into CATSRDVAYEQYF.

This clone was recorded a few times. The V and J genes are TRBV15 and TRBJ1-3; no reliable D call. The CDR3 totals 16 residues. Per the germline V gene, CDR1 is LNHNV and CDR2 is YYDKDF (reference sequence). Trimming cost V 0 bases and J 1 base, with 10 bases left between them. The CDR3 reads CATSRDKSGSGNTIYF. The CDR3 nucleotides read TGTGCCACCAGCAGAGATAAGTCGGGGTCTGGAAACACCATATATTTT.

This clone was picked up many times. The chain carries TRBV2 and TRBJ2-3, with 9 nucleotides matching TRBD2. This CDR3 region has 15 residues. The V gene's germline CDR1 is SNHLY and CDR2 FYNNEI. J lost 1 base, V lost 10 bases, and 9 bases had no gene match. CDR3 bases: TGTGCCATGATTTTAGCGGGGGAGCGCACAGATACGCAGTATTTT. This codes for CAMILAGERTDTQYF.

V gene TRBV29-1 combines with J gene TRBJ2-3; 8 nucleotides align to TRBD1. The V segment lost 6 bases and the J segment 5 bases; nucleotides outside the gene matches: 4. CDR1 and CDR2 (germline): SQVTM, ANQGSEA. The CDR3 contains 12 residues. The DNA for the CDR3 is TGCAGCGTGGACAGGGTCCAAGATACGCAGTATTTT. Its protein product is CSVDRVQDTQYF.

V gene TRBV29-1 combines with J gene TRBJ2-3; TRBD2 aligns across 7 bases. The CDR3 contains 13 residues. The V and J ends lost 7 bases and 2 bases, in that order; junction bases with no gene match: 6. CDR1 and CDR2 from the germline V gene are SQVTM and ANQGSEA. The CDR3 bases are TGCAGCGGGCGGGGGACCCTCACAGATACGCAGTATTTT. It is translated as CSGRGTLTDTQYF.

The rearrangement joins TRBV6-6 to TRBJ2-2; TRBD2 matches 8 bases. The CDR3 contains 15 residues. The junction had 3 bases not matched to a gene; V was cut back by 2 bases and J by 4 bases. Germline V gene lookup returns CDR1 MNHNY and CDR2 SVGAGI (reference sequence). CDR3 in amino acids: CASSYTSGVTGELFF. CDR3 coding DNA: TGTGCCAGCAGTTACACTAGCGGCGTCACCGGGGAGCTGTTTTTT.

This chain links TRBV30 with TRBJ1-5, with 7 positions matching TRBD1. Germline CDR1 and CDR2: GTSNPN and SVGIG (reference sequence). This CDR3 has 15 residues. V shed 1 base, J shed 5 bases, and the junction held 8 bases outside the gene matches. For the CDR3, the DNA is TGTGCCTGGAGTGCCATCAAGACAGGGCATCAGCCCCAGCATTTT. Encoded protein: CAWSAIKTGHQPQHF. Based on the CDR3 plus reference TRBV30 and TRBJ1-5, the full variable domain is SQTIHQWPATLVQPVGSPLSLECTVEGTSNPNLYWYRQAAGRGLQLLFYSVGIGQISSEVPQNLSASRPQDRQFILSSKKLLLSDSGFYLCAWSAIKTGHQPQHFGDGTRLSIL.

This clone occurred many times. The chain combines TRBV19 with TRBJ1-2; 7 bases are a match to TRBD1. The CDR3 extends over 15 amino acids. The germline V gene has CDR1 LNHDA and CDR2 SQIVND (reference sequence). The trim removed 4 bases at V and 4 bases at J, leaving 9 bases unmatched. CDR3 region: CASSTTGQSFYGYTF. The CDR3 DNA follows: TGTGCCAGTAGTACGACGGGACAGTCCTTCTATGGCTACACCTTC.

This clone was recorded once. The same CDR3 arises from other DNA sequences in this sample as well. This rearrangement joins TRBV20-1 to TRBJ2-5, with D unclear. The V gene lost 3 bases and the J gene lost 5 bases, with 4 bases spanning the gap. Per the germline V gene, CDR1 is DFQATT and CDR2 is SNEGSKA (reference sequence). The CDR3 runs to 10 residues. CDR3 sequence: CSASGETQYF. As DNA, the CDR3 is TGCAGTGCTAGTGGGGAGACCCAGTACTTC.

This chain joins TRBV5-1 and TRBJ2-1; D ambiguous. Trimming took 4 bases from V and 1 from J, leaving 12 bases between them. This CDR3 is built from 15 residues. Germline CDR1 reads SGHRS; CDR2 reads YFSETQ. The CDR3 spells CASSLTRSSYNEQFF. As DNA, the CDR3 is TGCGCCAGCAGCCTAACGAGAAGTTCCTACAATGAGCAGTTCTTC.

The chain joins TRBV29-1 to TRBJ1-1; possibly TRBD1 for D (6 bases). Germline V gives CDR1 SQVTM, CDR2 ANQGSEA. V was shortened by 4 bases and J by 7 bases, with 13 bases between the two germline ends. The CDR3 contains 12 residues. The CDR3 sequence is CSVVPTGNEAFF. The CDR3 nucleotides are TGCAGCGTTGTGCCCACAGGGAATGAAGCTTTCTTT.

The table lists this clone with a few counts. The genes are TRBV2 and TRBJ2-1; 9 bases map to TRBD2. J gave up 10 bases and V 7 bases, and 11 bases lay outside the gene matches. Germline CDR1 reads SNHLY; CDR2 reads FYNNEI. There are 14 residues in the CDR3. The CDR3 spells CASTLGGGAREQFF. For the CDR3, the DNA is TGTGCCAGCACCCTGGGCGGGGGGGCCAGGGAGCAGTTCTTC.

The rearrangement joins TRBV30 to TRBJ1-1; unclear D gene. The V gene's germline CDR1 is GTSNPN and CDR2 SVGIG (reference sequence). The length of the CDR3 is 13 residues. Trimming removed 7 bases from V and 0 bases from J, with 12 bases in between. The CDR3 reads CASAASMNTEAFF. The CDR3 nucleotides are TGTGCCTCTGCAGCCTCCATGAACACTGAAGCTTTCTTT.

The gene calls are TRBV2 and TRBJ2-3, with D perhaps TRBD2 (5 bases). CDR1 is SNHLY and CDR2 is FYNNEI in the germline V gene. V lost 6 bases and J 11 bases, leaving 18 bases between the germline ends. This CDR3 has 13 amino acids. The DNA of the CDR3 is TGTGCCAGCAGGGCCCCCGCGGGCGGTGGGCAGTATTTT. Translation gives CASRAPAGGGQYF.

The J gene is TRBJ2-1, the V gene TRBV7-2, with 13 bases aligning to TRBD2. The CDR3 extends over 16 amino acids. V lost 6 bases, J lost 8 bases, and 10 bases stayed unmatched. Germline V lookup: CDR1 SGHTA, CDR2 FQGNSA. The CDR3 is CASRGLPGLAGYEQFF. The CDR3, as DNA: TGTGCCAGCAGGGGCCTACCGGGACTAGCGGGGTATGAGCAGTTCTTC.